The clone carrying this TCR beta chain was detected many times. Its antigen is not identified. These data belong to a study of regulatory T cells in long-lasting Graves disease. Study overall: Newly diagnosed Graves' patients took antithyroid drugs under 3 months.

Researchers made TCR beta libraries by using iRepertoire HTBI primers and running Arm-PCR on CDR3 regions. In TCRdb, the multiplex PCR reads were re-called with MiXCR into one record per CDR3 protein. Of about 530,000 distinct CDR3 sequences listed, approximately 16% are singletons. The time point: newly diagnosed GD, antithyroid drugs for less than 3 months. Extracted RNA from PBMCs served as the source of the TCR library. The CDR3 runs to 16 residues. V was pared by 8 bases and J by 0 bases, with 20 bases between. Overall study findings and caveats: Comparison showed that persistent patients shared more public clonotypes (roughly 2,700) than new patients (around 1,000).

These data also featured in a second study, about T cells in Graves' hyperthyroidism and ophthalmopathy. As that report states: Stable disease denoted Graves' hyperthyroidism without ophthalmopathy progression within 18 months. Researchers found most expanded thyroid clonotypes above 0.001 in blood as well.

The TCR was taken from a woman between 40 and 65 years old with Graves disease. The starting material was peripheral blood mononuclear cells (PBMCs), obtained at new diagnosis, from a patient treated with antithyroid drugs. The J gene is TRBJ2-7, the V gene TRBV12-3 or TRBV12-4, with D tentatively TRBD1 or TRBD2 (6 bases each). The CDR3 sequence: CASCPWGAGSSYEQYF. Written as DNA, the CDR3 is TGTGCCAGCTGCCCTTGGGGGGCAGGTTCCTCCTACGAGCAGTACTTC.